This passage covers 4 T cell receptor beta chains from one sample sequenced in a study of monozygotic twins with inflammatory bowel disease. TCRdb re-called the 5' RACE reads and shows each CDR3 protein once, DNA omitted. The sample has about 450,000 distinct CDR3 sequences. The sequencing sample was made of blood. Receptors were obtained from a human donor with ulcerative colitis or Crohn's disease, or a healthy co-twin of an affected twin (not recorded which).

V is TRBV9 and J is TRBJ1-3. This CDR3 has 15 residues. CDR1 and CDR2 from the germline V gene are SGDLS and YYNGEE. CDR3 in amino acids: CASSVELGSGNTIYF.

The chain is built from TRBV7-2 and TRBJ2-3; TCRdb reports TRBD2, a call that lacks DNA to check it against. Germline V gene data show CDR1 as SGHTA and CDR2 as FQGNSA. The CDR3 is 14 residues long. The CDR3 sequence: CASSSGGAGDTQYF.

This chain links TRBV29-1 with TRBJ2-7; TCRdb's D call of TRBD2 is untestable without DNA. CDR1 and CDR2 from the germline V gene are SQVTM and ANQGSEA. The CDR3 length is 13 residues. CDR3 in amino acids: CSVEGGEAYEQYF.

This sequence joins TRBV5-4 and TRBJ1-6; TCRdb returns TRBD1, unconfirmable since there is no DNA. Germline V gives CDR1 SGHNT, CDR2 YYREEE (reference sequence). The CDR3 is 16 amino acids. CDR3 sequence: CASSLRTGWTGSPLHF.